The source of this T cell receptor beta chain is a study of T cells after posttransplantation cyclophosphamide. Study-wide results and limits: Blood and skin or GI T cell repertoires showed limited TRB overlap. Recipient CMV seropositivity and CMV reactivation strongly tracked TRB clonality. Later blood repertoires were often dominated by clones from the donor CD8+ memory compartment.

Germline V gene lookup returns CDR1 SGHTS and CDR2 YDEGEE. With 1 base removed from V and 7 bases from J, the gap between germline ends came to 8 bases. The CDR3 totals 12 residues. The naive gate required viable CD3+CD4+ or CD3+CD8+ cells with CCR7+CD45RA+CD45RO-CD95-CD27+CD28+ phenotype. The related graft donor's blood sample was taken on the day of bone marrow donation. Clones were sequenced by immunoSEQ multiplex PCR, and TCRdb holds only the in-frame ones, with some missing. The sample carries about 32,000 clones, 91% recorded once. Regarding this clone: Its antigen is currently unknown.

The sequence was collected from a man younger than 45 in good health and a related stem cell transplant donor. The V gene is TRBV5-8, the J gene TRBJ1-2; D remains unclear. Specimen: naive CD4+ T cells sorted from blood. CDR3 protein: CASSLISSGYTF. The CDR3 nucleotides are TGTGCCAGCAGCTTGATCTCTAGTGGCTACACCTTC. Full variable domain (missing parts from reference TRBV5-8 and TRBJ1-2): EAGVTQSPTHLIKTRGQQATLRCSPISGHTSVYWYQQALGLGLQFLLWYDEGEERNRGNFPPRFSGRQFPNYSSELNVNALELEDSALYLCASSLISSGYTFGSGTRLTVV.